Listed below are T cell receptor beta chains from one sample, sequenced in a study of human T cells and chemical hapten exposure. TCRdb re-analysed the RACE reads in MiXCR, keeping a single row per CDR3 protein. The sample consists of tens of thousands of distinct CDR3 sequences, 11% of them appearing once. Here the sequenced sample was whole blood, taken in connection with sensitization to the hapten diphenylcyclopropenone (DPC). Every receptor here comes from a woman aged 40-49 years with alopecia areata. Some clones in this sample may be carry-over from other donors' samples. Both conserved end residues are part of each CDR3. D genes are given only for firm matches. Some rows have no size entry. The others give once, few or many, or a class for an expanded clone.

D gene: NA; V gene: TRBV24-1; clone size: many; J gene: TRBJ2-1; CDR3 protein: CATSESVPGEQFF; CDR3 DNA: TGTGCCACCAGTGAGTCGGTCCCGGGCGAGCAGTTCTTC
D gene: NA; V gene: TRBV18; clone size: NA; J gene: TRBJ1-1; CDR3 protein: CASSPPGREAFF; CDR3 DNA: TGTGCCAGCTCACCACCGGGACGGGAGGCTTTCTTT
D gene: TRBD2; V gene: TRBV7-2; clone size: few; J gene: TRBJ2-4; CDR3 protein: CASSFRAGAKNIQYF; CDR3 DNA: TGTGCCAGCAGCTTCCGAGCGGGGGCCAAAAACATTCAGTACTTC
D gene: NA; V gene: TRBV12-3/TRBV12-4; clone size: few; J gene: TRBJ2-1; CDR3 protein: CATLLRDRSNEQFF; CDR3 DNA: TGTGCCACCCTTCTCCGGGACCGCTCCAATGAGCAGTTCTTC
D gene: NA; V gene: TRBV7-8; clone size: many; J gene: TRBJ2-3; CDR3 protein: CASGEAGQRTDTQYF; CDR3 DNA: TGTGCCAGCGGGGAGGCGGGGCAACGCACAGATACGCAGTATTTT
D gene: TRBD1; V gene: TRBV29-1; clone size: few; J gene: TRBJ1-1; CDR3 protein: CSARDRVSNTEAFF; CDR3 DNA: TGCAGCGCCCGGGACAGGGTTTCGAACACTGAAGCTTTCTTT
D gene: NA; V gene: TRBV7-2; clone size: many; J gene: TRBJ1-1; CDR3 protein: CASSIGKNTEAFF; CDR3 DNA: TGTGCCAGCAGCATAGGAAAGAACACTGAAGCTTTCTTT
D gene: TRBD2; V gene: TRBV3-1; clone size: many; J gene: TRBJ2-5; CDR3 protein: CASSRLAGEETQYF; CDR3 DNA: TGTGCCAGCAGCCGACTAGCGGGAGAAGAGACCCAGTACTTC
D gene: NA; V gene: TRBV9; clone size: NA; J gene: TRBJ1-5; CDR3 protein: CASSVGGVGQPQHF; CDR3 DNA: TGTGCCAGCAGCGTAGGAGGGGTAGGCCAGCCCCAGCATTTT
D gene: NA; V gene: TRBV4-3; clone size: NA; J gene: TRBJ2-3; CDR3 protein: CASSQDARVTQYF; CDR3 DNA: TGCGCCAGCAGCCAAGATGCCAGAGTTACGCAGTATTTT
D gene: NA; V gene: TRBV7-8; clone size: few; J gene: TRBJ1-2; CDR3 protein: CASSPLPEYGYTF; CDR3 DNA: TGTGCCAGCAGCCCCCTGCCGGAGTATGGCTACACCTTC
D gene: TRBD2; V gene: TRBV12-5; clone size: few; J gene: TRBJ2-1; CDR3 protein: CASGRAGGPYNEQFF; CDR3 DNA: TGTGCTAGTGGCCGAGCGGGGGGTCCCTACAATGAGCAGTTCTTC
D gene: TRBD1; V gene: TRBV18; clone size: few; J gene: TRBJ1-4; CDR3 protein: CASSPPGQGNEKLFF; CDR3 DNA: TGTGCCAGCTCACCACCGGGACAGGGGAATGAAAAACTGTTTTTT
D gene: NA; V gene: TRBV6-1; clone size: many; J gene: TRBJ1-5; CDR3 protein: CASSGQRGYNQPQHF; CDR3 DNA: TGTGCCAGCAGTGGACAGAGGGGGTACAATCAGCCCCAGCATTTT
D gene: TRBD1; V gene: TRBV6-2/TRBV6-3; clone size: NA; J gene: TRBJ2-7; CDR3 protein: CASSRAGQGSSYEQYF; CDR3 DNA: TGTGCCAGCAGTCGCGCGGGACAGGGGAGCTCCTACGAGCAGTACTTC
D gene: TRBD1; V gene: TRBV20-1; clone size: NA; J gene: TRBJ2-7; CDR3 protein: CSAADRGDEQYF; CDR3 DNA: TGCAGTGCGGCGGACAGGGGAGACGAGCAGTACTTC
D gene: NA; V gene: TRBV7-9; clone size: NA; J gene: TRBJ2-2; CDR3 protein: CASSLNRLQGNTGELFF; CDR3 DNA: TGTGCCAGCAGCTTAAATCGTTTGCAGGGGAACACCGGGGAGCTGTTTTTT
D gene: NA; V gene: TRBV9; clone size: few; J gene: TRBJ1-1; CDR3 protein: CASSPWGDGAEAFF; CDR3 DNA: TGTGCCAGCAGCCCCTGGGGGGATGGGGCTGAAGCTTTCTTT
D gene: NA; V gene: TRBV7-6; clone size: many; J gene: TRBJ1-5; CDR3 protein: CASSLGRINQPQHF; CDR3 DNA: TGTGCCAGCAGCCTGGGACGGATCAATCAGCCCCAGCATTTT
D gene: TRBD1; V gene: TRBV19; clone size: many; J gene: TRBJ1-5; CDR3 protein: CASSIGRGDQPQHF; CDR3 DNA: TGTGCCAGTAGTATAGGCAGGGGGGATCAGCCCCAGCATTTT
D gene: NA; V gene: TRBV10-3; clone size: many; J gene: TRBJ1-2; CDR3 protein: CAINGGDGYTF; CDR3 DNA: TGTGCCATCAATGGGGGCGATGGCTACACCTTC
D gene: TRBD1; V gene: TRBV3-1; clone size: many; J gene: TRBJ1-2; CDR3 protein: CASSYGGTANYGYTF; CDR3 DNA: TGTGCCAGCAGCTACGGCGGGACAGCTAACTATGGCTACACCTTC
D gene: NA; V gene: TRBV14; clone size: few; J gene: TRBJ1-3; CDR3 protein: CASSQTAGSSGNTIYF; CDR3 DNA: TGTGCCAGCAGCCAAACCGCAGGGAGCTCTGGAAACACCATATATTTT
D gene: NA; V gene: TRBV20-1; clone size: many; J gene: TRBJ1-4; CDR3 protein: CSAREEGLINEKLFF; CDR3 DNA: TGCAGTGCTAGAGAAGAGGGATTAATTAATGAAAAACTGTTTTTT
D gene: NA; V gene: TRBV7-9; clone size: many; J gene: TRBJ1-2; CDR3 protein: CASSSTGPLYYGYTF; CDR3 DNA: TGTGCCAGCAGCTCCACAGGCCCCTTATACTATGGCTACACCTTC
D gene: NA; V gene: TRBV6-5; clone size: NA; J gene: TRBJ2-1; CDR3 protein: CASSPIVGTSYNEQFF; CDR3 DNA: TGTGCCAGCAGCCCTATAGTGGGGACCTCCTACAATGAGCAGTTCTTC
D gene: NA; V gene: TRBV29-1; clone size: few; J gene: TRBJ2-7; CDR3 protein: CSVELQGKNHEQYF; CDR3 DNA: TGCAGCGTTGAACTACAGGGAAAAAACCACGAGCAGTACTTC
D gene: TRBD1; V gene: TRBV3-1; clone size: many; J gene: TRBJ1-5; CDR3 protein: CASSQDRGNQPQHF; CDR3 DNA: TGTGCCAGCAGCCAGGACAGGGGAAATCAGCCCCAGCATTTT
D gene: NA; V gene: TRBV6-5; clone size: many; J gene: TRBJ2-7; CDR3 protein: CASRYLKYEQYF; CDR3 DNA: TGTGCCAGCCGTTATCTAAAATACGAGCAGTACTTC
D gene: TRBD2; V gene: TRBV28; clone size: many; J gene: TRBJ2-1; CDR3 protein: CASANPGGLAGPEQFF; CDR3 DNA: TGTGCCAGCGCAAATCCCGGGGGACTAGCGGGACCTGAGCAGTTCTTC
D gene: TRBD1; V gene: TRBV20-1; clone size: many; J gene: TRBJ2-3; CDR3 protein: CSARASGQGAADTQYF; CDR3 DNA: TGCAGTGCTAGAGCCAGTGGACAGGGGGCCGCAGATACGCAGTATTTT
D gene: NA; V gene: TRBV6-2/TRBV6-3; clone size: NA; J gene: TRBJ2-2; CDR3 protein: CASSERSTGNTGELFF; CDR3 DNA: TGTGCCAGCAGCGAGAGGTCAACGGGTAACACCGGGGAGCTGTTTTTT
D gene: TRBD2; V gene: TRBV4-3; clone size: many; J gene: TRBJ2-1; CDR3 protein: CASSRGGRGDYNEQFF; CDR3 DNA: TGCGCCAGCAGCCGGGGCGGGCGGGGGGACTACAATGAGCAGTTCTTC
D gene: NA; V gene: TRBV29-1; clone size: NA; J gene: TRBJ2-7; CDR3 protein: CSVTRSSYEQYF; CDR3 DNA: TGCAGCGTCACCCGGAGCTCCTACGAGCAGTACTTC
D gene: TRBD2; V gene: TRBV4-3; clone size: many; J gene: TRBJ2-3; CDR3 protein: CASSQAAGDHTDTQYF; CDR3 DNA: TGCGCCAGCAGCCAAGCTGCGGGGGACCACACAGATACGCAGTATTTT
D gene: TRBD2; V gene: TRBV6-1; clone size: many; J gene: TRBJ2-1; CDR3 protein: CASSLAGGLNEQFF; CDR3 DNA: TGTGCCAGCAGCCTAGCGGGGGGGCTGAATGAGCAGTTCTTC
D gene: NA; V gene: TRBV7-2; clone size: many; J gene: TRBJ2-3; CDR3 protein: CASSLAAVSTDTQYF; CDR3 DNA: TGTGCCAGCAGCTTAGCCGCGGTTAGCACAGATACGCAGTATTTT
D gene: NA; V gene: TRBV5-4; clone size: NA; J gene: TRBJ2-4; CDR3 protein: CASSFPVLAKNIQYF; CDR3 DNA: TGTGCCAGCAGCTTTCCTGTACTAGCCAAAAACATTCAGTACTTC
D gene: NA; V gene: TRBV12-3/TRBV12-4; clone size: many; J gene: TRBJ1-1; CDR3 protein: CASSPLGAMNTEAFF; CDR3 DNA: TGTGCCAGCAGTCCCCTAGGAGCCATGAACACTGAAGCTTTCTTT
D gene: TRBD2; V gene: TRBV7-6; clone size: NA; J gene: TRBJ2-7; CDR3 protein: CASSAAGLKQYF; CDR3 DNA: TGTGCCAGCAGCGCAGCGGGACTGAAGCAGTACTTC
D gene: TRBD1; V gene: TRBV20-1; clone size: many; J gene: TRBJ1-1; CDR3 protein: CSARGGQTTEAFF; CDR3 DNA: TGCAGTGCTCGGGGGGGACAGACGACTGAAGCTTTCTTT
D gene: TRBD2; V gene: TRBV6-6; clone size: once; J gene: TRBJ2-3; CDR3 protein: CASRKRLAGGTDTQYF; CDR3 DNA: TGTGCCAGCAGAAAGAGACTAGCGGGAGGGACAGATACGCAGTATTTT
D gene: NA; V gene: TRBV14; clone size: NA; J gene: TRBJ2-7; CDR3 protein: CASSQDVGMTYEQYF; CDR3 DNA: TGTGCCAGCAGCCAAGATGTGGGTATGACCTACGAGCAGTACTTC
D gene: NA; V gene: TRBV2; clone size: NA; J gene: TRBJ2-6; CDR3 protein: CASSDALTRGANVLTF; CDR3 DNA: TGTGCCAGCAGTGACGCTTTGACTAGAGGGGCCAACGTCCTGACTTTC
D gene: NA; V gene: TRBV14; clone size: NA; J gene: TRBJ2-1; CDR3 protein: CASSRHLTTEQFF; CDR3 DNA: TGTGCCAGCAGCCGTCACCTCACAACGGAGCAGTTCTTC
D gene: TRBD1; V gene: TRBV9; clone size: NA; J gene: TRBJ2-7; CDR3 protein: CASRAPGTGEGEQYF; CDR3 DNA: TGTGCCAGCAGAGCCCCCGGGACAGGGGAAGGCGAGCAGTACTTC
D gene: TRBD1; V gene: TRBV2; clone size: few; J gene: TRBJ2-3; CDR3 protein: CASSSGTVGTDTQYF; CDR3 DNA: TGTGCCAGCAGTTCCGGGACAGTAGGCACAGATACGCAGTATTTT
D gene: TRBD1; V gene: TRBV7-9; clone size: many; J gene: TRBJ1-6; CDR3 protein: CASTLQGGNSPLHF; CDR3 DNA: TGTGCCAGCACTCTACAGGGGGGAAATTCACCCCTCCACTTT
D gene: TRBD1; V gene: TRBV28; clone size: many; J gene: TRBJ2-7; CDR3 protein: CASSLGQGNYEQYF; CDR3 DNA: TGTGCCAGCAGTTTGGGACAGGGGAACTACGAGCAGTACTTC
D gene: NA; V gene: TRBV20-1; clone size: many; J gene: TRBJ2-5; CDR3 protein: CSAPELGRETQYF; CDR3 DNA: TGCAGTGCTCCGGAGTTGGGCCGGGAGACCCAGTACTTC
D gene: NA; V gene: TRBV12-3/TRBV12-4; clone size: NA; J gene: TRBJ1-2; CDR3 protein: CASRERGGYTF; CDR3 DNA: TGTGCCAGCAGAGAAAGGGGGGGCTACACCTTC